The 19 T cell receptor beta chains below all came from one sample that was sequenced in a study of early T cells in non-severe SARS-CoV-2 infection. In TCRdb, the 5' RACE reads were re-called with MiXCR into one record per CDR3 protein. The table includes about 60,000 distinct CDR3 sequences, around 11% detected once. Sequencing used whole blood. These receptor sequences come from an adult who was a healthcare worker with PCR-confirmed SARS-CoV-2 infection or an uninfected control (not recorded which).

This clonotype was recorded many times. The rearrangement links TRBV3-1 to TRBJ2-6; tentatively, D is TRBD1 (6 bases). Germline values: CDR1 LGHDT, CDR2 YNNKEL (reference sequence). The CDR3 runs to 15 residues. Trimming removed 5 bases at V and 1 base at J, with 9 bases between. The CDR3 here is CASSNRVSGANVLTF. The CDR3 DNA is TGTGCCAGCAGCAACAGGGTTTCTGGGGCCAACGTCCTGACTTTC.

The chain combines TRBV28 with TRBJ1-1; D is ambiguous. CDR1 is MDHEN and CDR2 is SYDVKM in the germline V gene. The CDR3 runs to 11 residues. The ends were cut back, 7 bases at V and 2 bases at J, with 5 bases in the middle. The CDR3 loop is CASMENTEAFF. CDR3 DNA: TGTGCCAGCATGGAAAACACTGAAGCTTTCTTT.

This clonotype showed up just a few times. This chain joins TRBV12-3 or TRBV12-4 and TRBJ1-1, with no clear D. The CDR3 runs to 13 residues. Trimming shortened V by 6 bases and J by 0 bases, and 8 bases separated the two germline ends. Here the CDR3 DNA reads TGTGCCAGCAGCTTACACATGAACACTGAAGCTTTCTTT. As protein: CASSLHMNTEAFF.

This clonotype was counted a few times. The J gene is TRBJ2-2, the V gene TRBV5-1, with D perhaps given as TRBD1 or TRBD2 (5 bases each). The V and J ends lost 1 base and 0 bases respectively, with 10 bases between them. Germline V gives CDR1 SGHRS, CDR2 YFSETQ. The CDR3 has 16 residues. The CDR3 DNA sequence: TGCGCCAGCAGCTTGTTTGGGGGATCGAACACCGGGGAGCTGTTTTTT. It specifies CASSLFGGSNTGELFF.

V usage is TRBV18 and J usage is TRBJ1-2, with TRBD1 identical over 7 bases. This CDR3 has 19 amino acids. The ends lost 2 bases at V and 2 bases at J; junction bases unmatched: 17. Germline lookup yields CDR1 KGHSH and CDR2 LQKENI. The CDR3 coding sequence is TGTGCCAGCTCACCAATCAACCCAGATAGGGGGCAATTCAACTATGGCTACACCTTC. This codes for CASSPINPDRGQFNYGYTF.

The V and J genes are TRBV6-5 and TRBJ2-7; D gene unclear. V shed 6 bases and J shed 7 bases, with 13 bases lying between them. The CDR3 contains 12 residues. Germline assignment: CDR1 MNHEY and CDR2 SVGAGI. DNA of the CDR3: TGTGCCAGCAGCCCCACCTCGAGGGAGCAGTACTTC. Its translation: CASSPTSREQYF.

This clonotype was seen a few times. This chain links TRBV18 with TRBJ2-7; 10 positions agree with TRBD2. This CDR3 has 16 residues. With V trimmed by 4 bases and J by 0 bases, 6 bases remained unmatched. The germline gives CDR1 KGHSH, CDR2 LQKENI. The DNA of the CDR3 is TGTGCCAGCTCACGGGGGCTAGCGGGAGTCTCCTACGAGCAGTACTTC. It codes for CASSRGLAGVSYEQYF. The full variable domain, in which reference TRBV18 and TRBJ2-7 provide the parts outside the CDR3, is NAGVMQNPRHLVRRRGQEARLRCSPMKGHSHVYWYRQLPEEGLKFMVYLQKENIIDESGMPKERFSAEFPKEGPSILRIQQVVRGDSAAYFCASSRGLAGVSYEQYFGPGTRLTVT.

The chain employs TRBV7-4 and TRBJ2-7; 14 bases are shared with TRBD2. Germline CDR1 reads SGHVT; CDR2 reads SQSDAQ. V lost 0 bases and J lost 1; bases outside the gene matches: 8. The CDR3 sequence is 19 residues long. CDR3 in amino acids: CASSLAGLAGVGGSYEQYF. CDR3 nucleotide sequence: TGTGCCAGCAGCTTAGCGGGACTAGCGGGAGTTGGTGGGTCCTACGAGCAGTACTTC.

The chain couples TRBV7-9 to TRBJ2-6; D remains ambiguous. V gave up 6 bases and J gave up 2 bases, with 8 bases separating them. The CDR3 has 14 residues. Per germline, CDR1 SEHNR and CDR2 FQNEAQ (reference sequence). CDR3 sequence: CASSNPAGANVLTF. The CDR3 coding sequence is TGTGCCAGCAGTAACCCGGCTGGGGCCAACGTCCTGACTTTC.

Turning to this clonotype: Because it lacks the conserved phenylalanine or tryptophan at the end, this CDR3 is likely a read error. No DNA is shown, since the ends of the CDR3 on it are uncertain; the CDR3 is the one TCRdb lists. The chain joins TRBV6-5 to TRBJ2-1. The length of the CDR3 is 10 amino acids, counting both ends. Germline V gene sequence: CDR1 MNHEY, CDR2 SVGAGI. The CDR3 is CASSYPEQFL.

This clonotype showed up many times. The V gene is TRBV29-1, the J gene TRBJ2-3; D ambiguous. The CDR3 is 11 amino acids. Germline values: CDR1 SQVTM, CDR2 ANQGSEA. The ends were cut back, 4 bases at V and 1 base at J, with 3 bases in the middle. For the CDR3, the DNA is TGCAGCGTTGGGGGCACAGATACGCAGTATTTT. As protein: CSVGGTDTQYF.

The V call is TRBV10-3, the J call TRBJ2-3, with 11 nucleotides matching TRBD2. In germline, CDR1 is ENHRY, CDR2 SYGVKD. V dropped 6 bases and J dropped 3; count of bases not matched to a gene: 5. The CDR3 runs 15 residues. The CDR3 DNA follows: TGTGCCATCAGCCCCGGGACTAGCGGTACAGATACGCAGTATTTT. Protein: CAISPGTSGTDTQYF.

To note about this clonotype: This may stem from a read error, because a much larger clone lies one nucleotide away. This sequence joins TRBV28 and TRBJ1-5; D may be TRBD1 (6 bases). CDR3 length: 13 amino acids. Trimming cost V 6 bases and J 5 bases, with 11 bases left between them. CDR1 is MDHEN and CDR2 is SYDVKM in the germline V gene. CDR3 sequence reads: CASRGGGHQPQHF. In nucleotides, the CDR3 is TGTGCCAGCAGGGGTGGGGGCCATCAGCCCCAGCATTTT.

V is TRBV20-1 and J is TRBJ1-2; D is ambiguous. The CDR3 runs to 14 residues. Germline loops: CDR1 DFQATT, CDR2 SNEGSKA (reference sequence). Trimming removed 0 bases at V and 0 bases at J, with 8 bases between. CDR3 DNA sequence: TGCAGTGCTAGAGAACCGGTAGCTAACTATGGCTACACCTTC. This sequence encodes CSAREPVANYGYTF.

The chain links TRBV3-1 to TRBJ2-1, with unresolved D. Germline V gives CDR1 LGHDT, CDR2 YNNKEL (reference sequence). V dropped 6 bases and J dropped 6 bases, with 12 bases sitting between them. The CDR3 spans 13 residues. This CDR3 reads CASSYRPSNEQFF. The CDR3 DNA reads TGTGCCAGCAGTTATAGACCCTCCAATGAGCAGTTCTTC.

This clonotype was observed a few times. CDR3 sequence reads: CASSSGGYQETQYF. CDR3 DNA sequence: TGTGCCAGCAGCTCCGGGGGGTACCAAGAGACCCAGTACTTC. The chain is built from TRBV9 and TRBJ2-5; TRBD2 matches at 7 bases. CDR3 length: 14 amino acids. Germline-derived CDR1 and CDR2 are SGDLS and YYNGEE. V dropped 4 bases and J dropped 0; count of bases not matched to a gene: 3. Supplemented by reference TRBV9 and TRBJ2-5, the full variable domain reads DSGVTQTPKHLITATGQRVTLRCSPRSGDLSVYWYQQSLDQGLQFLIQYYNGEERAKGNILERFSAQQFPDLHSELNLSSLELGDSALYFCASSSGGYQETQYFGPGTRLLVL.

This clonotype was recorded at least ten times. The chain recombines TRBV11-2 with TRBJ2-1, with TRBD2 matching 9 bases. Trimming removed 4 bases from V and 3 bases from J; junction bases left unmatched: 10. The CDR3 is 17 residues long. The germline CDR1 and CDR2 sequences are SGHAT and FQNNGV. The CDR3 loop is CASSSQFSGSNYNEQFF. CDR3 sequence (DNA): TGTGCCAGCAGCTCCCAATTTAGCGGGAGCAACTACAATGAGCAGTTCTTC.

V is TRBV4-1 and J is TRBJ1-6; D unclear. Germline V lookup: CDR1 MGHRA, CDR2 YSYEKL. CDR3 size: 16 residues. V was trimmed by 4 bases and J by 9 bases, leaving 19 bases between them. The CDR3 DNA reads TGCGCCAGCAGCCCGGGTGGGTCGGTGGAAGGTTCACCCCTCCACTTT. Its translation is CASSPGGSVEGSPLHF.

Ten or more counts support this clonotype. The CDR3 coding sequence is TGCAGCGTTGGGACACGGGGAGGCTATGGCTACACCTTC. This encodes CSVGTRGGYGYTF. The chain is built from TRBV29-1 and TRBJ1-2; the D gene is possibly TRBD1 (5 bases). Trimming removed 4 bases at V and 4 bases at J, with 13 bases between. This CDR3 spans 13 amino acids. CDR1 is SQVTM, CDR2 ANQGSEA, per germline.